A single sample gave rise to the 25 T cell receptor beta chains below, sequenced in a study of CD8 T cells in ankylosing spondylitis. Study results and caveats: Seemingly characteristic of ankylosing spondylitis blood was a TCR beta motif consisting of under 10 highly homologous variants.

MiXCR was run by TCRdb on the 5' RACE reads, yielding one entry per CDR3 protein. The data contain fewer than 500,000 distinct CDR3 sequences, approximately 26% of them seen just once; the ten biggest clones take up over 0.8%. No antigen is known for these receptors. The sample consisted of blood, either unsorted or a sorted T cell fraction (not recorded which). These receptors were collected from a male donor with ankylosing spondylitis.

The rearrangement joins TRBV30 to TRBJ2-5; TRBD2 might be the D (5 bases). Deletions cut 0 bases from V and 4 bases from J, with 9 bases between. Germline V gene lookup returns CDR1 GTSNPN and CDR2 SVGIG (reference sequence). The CDR3 sequence is 13 residues long. CDR3 amino acids: CAWSVLAGETQYF. The CDR3 DNA is TGTGCCTGGAGTGTACTTGCGGGAGAGACCCAGTACTTC.

This clonotype was detected only a few times. This sequence joins TRBV29-1 and TRBJ2-3; weak D call: TRBD2 (6 bases). The V gene's germline CDR1 is SQVTM and CDR2 ANQGSEA. This CDR3 has 13 amino acids. V was pared by 3 bases and J by 2 bases, with 9 bases between. The CDR3 DNA is TGCAGCGTTGACGGGGGACCCACAGATACGCAGTATTTT. The encoded protein is CSVDGGPTDTQYF.

The CDR3 nucleotides read TGTGCCAGCAGCTTAGCCGCTTACTACGAGCAGTACGTC. Protein sequence: CASSLAAYYEQYV. J is TRBJ2-7 and V is TRBV7-9; D gene unclear. CDR3 length: 13 amino acids. Germline V gene sequence: CDR1 SEHNR, CDR2 FQNEAQ (reference sequence). Between the trimmed V and J ends, which lost 0 bases and 3 bases, there was a span of 6 bases.

The V and J genes are TRBV24-1 and TRBJ2-5; tentatively, D is TRBD1 (6 bases). V shed 0 bases and J shed 2 bases, with 12 bases lying between them. The CDR3 is made up of 16 amino acids. Per the germline V gene, CDR1 is KGHDR and CDR2 is SFDVKD. The CDR3 DNA follows: TGTGCCACCAGTGATTTGAAGACAGGTCCTCAAGAGACCCAGTACTTC. It translates to CATSDLKTGPQETQYF.

The chain carries TRBV5-1 and TRBJ1-1, with 8 bases identical to TRBD1. The CDR3 covers 15 residues. Trimming took 7 bases from V and 0 from J; bases not matched to a gene: 8. The germline V gene encodes CDR1 SGHRS and CDR2 YFSETQ. In nucleotides, the CDR3 is TGCGCCAGCGACCTGGGGACAGGCCTGAACACTGAAGCTTTCTTT. It yields the protein CASDLGTGLNTEAFF.

The V gene is TRBV20-1, the J gene TRBJ2-7; 7 bases fit TRBD1. Germline CDR1 DFQATT, CDR2 SNEGSKA (reference sequence). The CDR3 contains 14 residues. V dropped 2 bases and J dropped 5; count of bases not matched to a gene: 9. DNA for the CDR3: TGCAGTGCTAGAACTGGACAGGCTCTAGACGAGCAGTACTTC. It encodes CSARTGQALDEQYF.

The J gene is TRBJ1-1, the V gene TRBV7-2, with D perhaps matching TRBD1 (6 bases). Trimming shortened V by 6 bases and J by 9 bases, and 17 bases separated the two germline ends. Germline lookup yields CDR1 SGHTA and CDR2 FQGNSA. The CDR3 is made up of 13 amino acids. The DNA of the CDR3 is TGTGCCAGCAGTCCTTTCCGCCGGGACAAAGCTTTCTTT. Translating it yields CASSPFRRDKAFF. The full variable domain, its missing parts supplied by reference TRBV7-2 and TRBJ1-1, is GAGVSQSPSNKVTEKGKDVELRCDPISGHTALYWYRQSLGQGLEFLIYFQGNSAPDKSGLPSDRFSAERTGGSVSTLTIQRTQQEDSAVYLCASSPFRRDKAFFGQGTRLTVV.

The V gene is TRBV20-1, the J gene TRBJ1-2; D is unresolved. The germline V and J ends were trimmed by 6 bases and 8 bases, with 16 bases remaining between them. The CDR3 runs 12 residues. Germline lookup yields CDR1 DFQATT and CDR2 SNEGSKA (reference sequence). This chain's CDR3 is CSAREASGGYTF. CDR3 DNA sequence: TGCAGTGCCCGAGAGGCCTCGGGAGGCTACACCTTC.

In this sample, this clonotype turned up once. The chain joins TRBV20-1 to TRBJ1-1, with a weak D call TRBD1 (6 bases). The ends were cut back, 3 bases at V and 1 base at J, with 12 bases in the middle. There are 14 residues in the CDR3. Per the germline V gene, CDR1 is DFQATT and CDR2 is SNEGSKA (reference sequence). The CDR3 loop reads CSASPGAGNTEAFF. The DNA for the CDR3 is TGCAGTGCTAGTCCAGGGGCGGGGAACACTGAAGCTTTCTTT.

This chain uses TRBV24-1 with TRBJ2-3; D might be TRBD1 (6 bases). CDR1 is KGHDR and CDR2 is SFDVKD in the germline V gene. CDR3 length equals 16 residues. With 3 bases removed from V and 1 base from J, the gap between germline ends came to 13 bases. CDR3 loop: CATSDRDTAGTDTQYF. The CDR3 DNA is TGTGCCACCAGTGATCGGGACACGGCTGGCACAGATACGCAGTATTTT.

This clonotype was counted a few times. The chain joins TRBV11-2 to TRBJ2-1; 9 bases match TRBD2. Germline trimming cut 4 bases from V and 5 bases from J; bases unmatched to any gene: 6. This CDR3 is built from 15 residues. Germline CDR1 and CDR2: SGHAT and FQNNGV. CDR3 nucleotides: TGTGCCAGCAGCTCCCGGGTAGCGGGAGACAATGAGCAGTTCTTC. Protein product: CASSSRVAGDNEQFF.

The rearrangement uses TRBV12-3 or TRBV12-4 and TRBJ2-2; D gene uncertain. Trimming took off 2 bases at V and 8 bases at J, with 9 bases between the two ends. The CDR3 covers 13 residues. The CDR3 loop reads CASSLSPVGELFF. The CDR3 nucleotides are TGTGCCAGCAGTTTAAGTCCGGTGGGGGAGCTGTTTTTT.

This clonotype was seen only a few times. The rearrangement joins TRBV11-3 to TRBJ1-6; D may be TRBD1 (5 bases). The CDR3 is made up of 14 amino acids. V lost 3 bases and J 10 bases, leaving 13 bases between the germline ends. Germline V gene sequence: CDR1 SGHNT, CDR2 YENEEA. The CDR3, as DNA: TGTGCCAGCAGCTTCGGCAGGGTTGGATCACCCCTCCACTTT. It specifies CASSFGRVGSPLHF.

This clonotype was seen a handful of times. The CDR3 sequence is CSATSSTDTQYF. CDR3 in DNA: TGCAGTGCCACCAGTAGCACAGATACGCAGTATTTT. V usage is TRBV20-1 and J usage is TRBJ2-3, with D unclear. V was cut by 6 bases and J by 0 bases, with 7 bases left in between. The CDR3 is 12 amino acids. CDR1 and CDR2 (germline): DFQATT, SNEGSKA (reference sequence).

The chain couples TRBV2 to TRBJ2-1; D possibly uses TRBD1 or TRBD2 (5 bases each). Trimming removed 5 bases from V and 6 bases from J, with 20 bases in between. The CDR3 length is 16 residues. Germline V lookup: CDR1 SNHLY, CDR2 FYNNEI. Here the CDR3 reads CASSPFGPLGGNEQFF. The CDR3 DNA is TGTGCCAGCAGTCCATTCGGGCCCCTTGGGGGCAATGAGCAGTTCTTC. The whole variable domain, remainder taken from reference TRBV2 and TRBJ2-1, is EPEVTQTPSHQVTQMGQEVILRCVPISNHLYFYWYRQILGQKVEFLVSFYNNEISEKSEIFDDQFSVERPDGSNFTLKIRSTKLEDSAMYFCASSPFGPLGGNEQFFGPGTRLTVL.

This clonotype occurred a few times. V is TRBV6-1 and J is TRBJ2-1, with TRBD2 identical over 14 bases. CDR1 and CDR2 from the germline V gene are MNHNS and SASEGT. V was pared by 6 bases and J by 12 bases, with 7 bases of the junction left unmatched. The CDR3 consists of 14 residues. The CDR3 loop reads CASSGLAGGFWQFF. As DNA, the CDR3 is TGTGCCAGCAGCGGACTAGCGGGAGGTTTTTGGCAGTTCTTC.

This sequence joins TRBV11-2 and TRBJ2-7; D is perhaps TRBD1 (6 bases). The germline gives CDR1 SGHAT, CDR2 FQNNGV. V was clipped by 4 bases and J by 4 bases, with 17 bases between them. This CDR3 is 15 amino acids long. CDR3 sequence (DNA): TGTGCCAGCAGCTCCGTCGACAGGCCCCCGTACGAGCAGTACTTC. Its protein product is CASSSVDRPPYEQYF. Complete variable domain (other parts from reference TRBV11-2 and TRBJ2-7): EAGVAQSPRYKIIEKRQSVAFWCNPISGHATLYWYQQILGQGPKLLIQFQNNGVVDDSQLPKDRFSAERLKGVDSTLKIQPAKLEDSAVYLCASSSVDRPPYEQYFGPGTRLTVT.

The chain couples TRBV19 to TRBJ1-1; D is possibly TRBD1 (6 bases). This CDR3 region has 14 residues. Trimming took 8 bases from V and 1 from J, leaving 14 bases between them. Germline V CDR1 and CDR2: LNHDA, SQIVND (reference sequence). Here the CDR3 DNA reads TGTGCCAGTGGGTCACAGGGCTCGAACACTGAAGCTTTCTTT. Translation: CASGSQGSNTEAFF.

This clonotype was detected a few times. As DNA, the CDR3 is TGCAGTGCTACGAGTCGGACAGGTCGTCGGCCCCAGCATTTT. It yields the protein CSATSRTGRRPQHF. The chain carries TRBV20-1 and TRBJ1-5; 7 nucleotides align to TRBD1. V dropped 4 bases and J dropped 9; count of bases not matched to a gene: 12. Germline loops: CDR1 DFQATT, CDR2 SNEGSKA (reference sequence). CDR3 length: 14 amino acids.

The chain employs TRBV7-2 and TRBJ2-1; TRBD2 matches at 8 bases. CDR3 length: 16 amino acids. V shed 1 base, J shed 7 bases, and the junction held 9 bases outside the gene matches. CDR1 and CDR2 (germline): SGHTA, FQGNSA. CDR3 in amino acids: CASSLGGSGKGNEQFF. In nucleotides, the CDR3 is TGTGCCAGCAGCTTAGGTGGTAGCGGGAAGGGGAATGAGCAGTTCTTC.

This clonotype occurred once. The J gene is TRBJ2-3, the V gene TRBV29-1, with TRBD2 identical over 10 bases. V dropped 5 bases and J dropped 12; count of bases not matched to a gene: 8. Germline CDR1 reads SQVTM; CDR2 reads ANQGSEA. This CDR3 has 12 residues. CDR3 in amino acids: CSVSLGLASQYF. CDR3 bases: TGCAGCGTTTCCCTGGGACTAGCGTCCCAGTATTTT.

V is TRBV29-1 and J is TRBJ2-1; either TRBD1 or TRBD2 may fit D (5 bases each). CDR3 length: 14 amino acids. The V end was cut by 7 bases, the J end by 2 bases, with 15 bases between. CDR1 is SQVTM, CDR2 ANQGSEA, per germline. CDR3 sequence (DNA): TGCAGCGGGGGGAGATCAGCCGCCTACAATGAGCAGTTCTTC. Encoded protein: CSGGRSAAYNEQFF.

Regarding this clonotype: At one boundary the junction diverges from the germline segment, which might be a read error. The rearrangement links TRBV6-1 to TRBJ2-5; TRBD1 or TRBD2 may be the D gene (6 bases each). The germline CDR1 and CDR2 sequences are MNHNS and SASEGT. This CDR3 comprises 12 residues. CDR3 DNA sequence: TGTGCCTGGAGGGGGAACGAAGAGACCCAGTCCTTC. Residues: CAWRGNEETQSF.

The chain is built from TRBV7-2 and TRBJ2-1; 9 nucleotides line up with TRBD1. The CDR3 runs to 15 residues. Germline V gene data show CDR1 as SGHTA and CDR2 as FQGNSA. V lost 4 bases and J lost 3; bases outside the gene matches: 4. This chain's CDR3 is CASSSQGANYNEQFF. The CDR3 DNA sequence: TGTGCCAGCAGCTCACAGGGGGCTAACTACAATGAGCAGTTCTTC.

This clonotype was seen only a few times. CDR3 DNA: TGTGCCCCAAGGACCGGGGAGCTGTTTTTT. Translated, it gives CAPRTGELFF. The chain combines TRBV27 with TRBJ2-2; D is undetermined. V was shortened by 11 bases and J by 5 bases, with 6 bases between the two germline ends. The V gene's germline CDR1 is MNHEY and CDR2 SMNVEV (reference sequence). The CDR3 consists of 10 residues.